These 28 T cell receptor beta chains were all obtained from the same sample, sequenced in a study of T cell clonality in common variable immunodeficiency. This table comes from immunoSEQ multiplex PCR, and its TCRdb copy is limited to in-frame clones, with some not included. Singletons are absent from the sample, which has around 39,000 clones. Sequencing used peripheral blood mononuclear cells. Every receptor here comes from a person aged 18 to 70 in good health.

The sample holds many counts of this clone. The DNA ends 3 residues before the CDR3 does, and the rest of the CDR3 is filled in from the germline J gene. The chain is built from TRBV5-5 and TRBJ2-7; possible D gene TRBD2, 5 bases. The CDR3 is made up of 15 amino acids. Trimming shortened V by 4 bases and J by 4 bases, and 18 bases separated the two germline ends. Germline CDR1 SGHKS, CDR2 YYEKEE (reference sequence). This CDR3 is CASSPKGGRGYEQYF. The part of the CDR3 DNA that was read is TGTGCCAGCAGCCCTAAGGGTGGACGGGGATACGAG.

This clone appeared many times. The read terminates 3 residues before the CDR3 end, so the remaining end is supplied by the germline J gene. This chain joins TRBV19 and TRBJ2-6; D unresolved. CDR1 and CDR2 (germline): LNHDA, SQIVND (reference sequence). This CDR3 contains 15 residues. The V end lost 5 bases, the J end lost 2 bases, and 10 bases lay between the germline ends. The covered CDR3 bases are TGTGCCAGTAGTGCCGACACTCCTGGGGCCAACGTC. Translation gives CASSADTPGANV. From start to end, the CDR3 is CASSADTPGANVLTF.

This clone was seen repeatedly, ten times or more. The read ends 3 residues early relative to the CDR3; the germline J gene fills the gap. The rearrangement links TRBV4-2 to TRBJ2-7, with 8 bases matching TRBD1. Germline CDR1 and CDR2: LGHNA and YNFKEQ. Trimming at V came to 4 bases and at J to 4 bases, leaving 12 bases not matched to a gene. The CDR3 runs to 16 residues. The CDR3 sequence is CASSLTSGTGLYEQYF. The CDR3 DNA, read in part, is TGTGCCAGCAGCCTCACATCCGGGACAGGACTGTACGAG.

By its share, this clone is medium-sized (0.01 to 0.1%). At one boundary the junction diverges from the germline segment, which might be a read error. Sequencing ends 3 residues short of the CDR3 end; the germline J gene provides the rest. V gene TRBV4-2 combines with J gene TRBJ2-7; 9 bases agree with TRBD1. Germline V lookup: CDR1 LGHNA, CDR2 YNFKEQ. The CDR3 is 15 amino acids. The sequenced part of the CDR3 DNA is TGCGCCAGCAGTCTAGCCGGGACAGGGACCCACGAG. Residues: CASSLAGTGTHE. The CDR3, in full, reads CASSLAGTGTHEQYF.

This clone appeared many times. The read falls 3 residues short of the CDR3 end, and the missing part is taken from the germline J gene. The chain uses TRBV5-8 and TRBJ2-7; D is uncertain. V lost 0 bases and J lost 3, with 13 bases in between. The CDR3 sequence is 15 residues long. The germline CDR1 and CDR2 sequences are SGHTS and YDEGEE. CDR3 loop: CASSLAPGGFYEQYF. The covered CDR3 bases are TGTGCCAGCAGCTTGGCCCCTGGCGGCTTCTACGAG.

This clone occurred many times. The sequenced fragment ends 3 residues before the CDR3 boundary, so the rest is inferred from the germline J gene. The V gene is TRBV9, the J gene TRBJ2-7; a possible D gene is TRBD2 (6 bases). The V gene lost 2 bases and the J gene lost 4 bases, with 13 bases spanning the gap. This CDR3 region has 14 residues. CDR1 SGDLS and CDR2 YYNGEE come from the germline V gene. Here the CDR3 reads CASSVGGIGYEQYF. The part of the CDR3 DNA that was read is TGTGCCAGCAGCGTGGGGGGAATCGGGTACGAG.

Sample share makes this clone medium-sized. The sequenced part of the CDR3 DNA is TGCAGCGTTGATGGGACAGGGAGTGCTCCACCC. Its translation is CSVDGTGSAPP. The CDR3 as a whole reads CSVDGTGSAPPLHF. This chain connects TRBV29-1 to TRBJ1-6; 9 nucleotides match TRBD1. The CDR3 extends 3 residues past the end of the read, so its final part is completed from the germline J gene. Germline V CDR1 and CDR2: SQVTM, ANQGSEA. The CDR3 is made up of 14 amino acids. V lost 3 bases and J lost 11; bases outside the gene matches: 8.

This clone was recorded at least ten times. A junction end diverges from the germline sequence, so it may reflect a read error. The DNA ends 3 residues before the CDR3 does, and the rest of the CDR3 is filled in from the germline J gene. The chain recombines TRBV7-7 with TRBJ2-2; D ambiguous. Germline lookup yields CDR1 SSHAT and CDR2 FNYEAQ (reference sequence). The CDR3 is 14 residues long. The CDR3 bases that were read are TGTGCTAGCAGCAGTCAGGAGAACACCGGGGAG. Its protein is CASSSQENTGE. The entire CDR3 protein is CASSSQENTGELFF.

Ten or more counts support this clone. The read comes to an end 3 residues before the CDR3 does, leaving the germline J gene to fill in the end. The J gene is TRBJ1-1, the V gene TRBV29-1, with no clear D. The CDR3 runs 14 residues. The V and J ends lost 3 bases and 0 bases respectively, with 11 bases between them. Germline V CDR1 and CDR2: SQVTM, ANQGSEA. CDR3 sequence reads: CSVDSGSVNTEAFF. The sequenced CDR3 bases are TGCAGCGTTGATTCCGGGTCAGTGAACACTGAA.

Many counts were recorded for this clone. The read halts 3 residues ahead of the CDR3 end, with the missing end drawn from the germline J gene. The rearrangement joins TRBV19 to TRBJ2-1, with D unresolved. The CDR3 is made up of 14 amino acids. V lost 0 bases and J lost 7, with 10 bases in between. Germline V gene sequence: CDR1 LNHDA, CDR2 SQIVND (reference sequence). The CDR3 is CASSIDVTRNEQFF. The part of the CDR3 DNA that was read is TGTGCCAGTAGTATAGACGTGACTCGTAATGAG.

This clone was counted ten times or more. CDR3 protein: CASSVNQGQGATAFF. CDR3 bases read: TGTGCCAGTAGTGTCAACCAGGGACAGGGGGCGACC. The genes are TRBV19 and TRBJ1-1; 12 bases agree with TRBD1. The read ends 3 residues shy of where the CDR3 ends; the end is completed using the germline J gene. The CDR3 contains 15 residues. CDR1 is LNHDA and CDR2 is SQIVND in the germline V gene (reference sequence). The whole variable domain, filled in from reference TRBV19 and TRBJ1-1, reads DGGITQSPKYLFRKEGQNVTLSCEQNLNHDAMYWYRQDPGQGLRLIYYSQIVNDFQKGDIAEGYSVSREKKESFPLTVTSAQKNPTAFYLCASSVNQGQGATAFFGQGTRLTVV.

This clone was observed at least ten times. Read sequence stops 3 residues before the CDR3 end, and the germline J gene provides the missing end. V and J are TRBV19 and TRBJ2-1; 10 nucleotides align to TRBD2. The CDR3 contains 13 residues. From germline, CDR1 is LNHDA and CDR2 SQIVND (reference sequence). After removal of 4 bases from V and 9 bases from J, the junction contained 3 bases not matched to a gene. This CDR3 is CASSTRLAGEQFF. Incomplete CDR3 DNA: TGTGCCAGTAGTACCCGACTAGCGGGTGAG.

This clone was recorded many times. The CDR3 end is not reached by the read, which stops 3 residues before it; the germline J gene fills it in. This chain connects TRBV5-1 to TRBJ2-2; 7 bases fit TRBD1. Trimming removed 0 bases from V and 0 bases from J; junction bases left unmatched: 5. CDR1 is SGHRS, CDR2 YFSETQ, per germline. The CDR3 covers 17 residues. This CDR3 is CASSLGGTATNTGELFF. CDR3 DNA, as far as it was read: TGCGCCAGCAGCTTGGGGGGGACAGCAACGAACACCGGGGAG.

This clone was observed at least ten times. The CDR3 is cut off 3 residues early in the read; its end comes from the germline J gene. The chain couples TRBV5-1 to TRBJ2-3, with TRBD2 identical over 9 bases. The V segment lost 5 bases and the J segment 4 bases; nucleotides outside the gene matches: 8. Germline V CDR1 and CDR2: SGHRS, YFSETQ. The CDR3 is 15 residues long. The DNA read from the CDR3 is TGCGCCAGCAGAAGACTAGCGGAATCTTCAGATACG. Amino acid sequence: CASRRLAESSDT. The full CDR3 reads CASRRLAESSDTQYF.

This clone occurred many times. The read ends 3 residues shy of where the CDR3 ends; the end is completed using the germline J gene. This chain uses TRBV20-1 with TRBJ2-5; D call uncertain. Germline V CDR1 and CDR2: DFQATT, SNEGSKA (reference sequence). This CDR3 has 12 amino acids. CDR3 amino acids: CSASQEQETQYF. CDR3 DNA, as far as it was read: TGCAGCGCTTCGCAGGAACAAGAGACC.

This clone was detected many times. Read coverage stops 3 residues before the CDR3 terminus; the germline J gene supplies the remainder. V usage is TRBV5-1 and J usage is TRBJ2-7; 8 bases line up with TRBD1. Germline loops: CDR1 SGHRS, CDR2 YFSETQ. This CDR3 is 13 amino acids long. The V gene end was trimmed by 5 bases and the J gene end by 3 bases; junction bases not matched to a gene: 4. The covered CDR3 bases are TGCGCCAGCAGTCCGACAGGGGTCTACGAG. Amino acids: CASSPTGVYE. The full CDR3 reads CASSPTGVYEQYF.

In this sample, this clone turned up many times. The read is 3 residues too short to cover the CDR3 end, so that end is filled in from the germline J gene. The chain couples TRBV10-3 to TRBJ2-5, with D possibly TRBD2 on 6 matching bases. Germline V gene lookup returns CDR1 ENHRY and CDR2 SYGVKD. CDR3 length equals 14 residues. Trimming took 6 bases from V and 5 from J, leaving 16 bases between them. The CDR3 is CAIRKSGGVETQYF. The sequenced part of the CDR3 DNA is TGTGCCATCAGGAAGTCCGGGGGAGTGGAGACC.

This clone was detected ten times or more. The CDR3 end is not reached by the read, which stops 3 residues before it; the germline J gene fills it in. The rearrangement joins TRBV30 to TRBJ2-3; D might be TRBD2 (5 bases). Deletions cut 5 bases from V and 4 bases from J, with 13 bases between. CDR1 is GTSNPN, CDR2 SVGIG, per germline (reference sequence). The CDR3 sequence is 13 residues long. CDR3 DNA, as far as it was read: TGTGCCTGGGGGGTCGCCGGGGCAGATACG. Encoded protein: CAWGVAGADT. The CDR3 in full is CAWGVAGADTQYF.

This clone was seen ten or more times. The CDR3 goes on 3 residues after the read ends, and that part is filled in from the germline J gene. This chain connects TRBV20-1 to TRBJ2-5; D gene ambiguous. Per germline, CDR1 DFQATT and CDR2 SNEGSKA (reference sequence). Trimming left V 6 bases short and J 0 bases short, with 5 bases between. The length of the CDR3 is 11 residues. The DNA read from the CDR3 is TGCAGTGCCAGGTACCAAGAGACC. Translating it yields CSARYQET. The full CDR3 sequence reads CSARYQETQYF.

The sample holds many counts of this clone. The CDR3 goes on 3 residues after the read ends, and that part is filled in from the germline J gene. This chain links TRBV5-1 with TRBJ2-1; possibly TRBD1 for D (6 bases). CDR3 length: 14 amino acids. The germline V gene encodes CDR1 SGHRS and CDR2 YFSETQ. Trimming cost V 0 bases and J 2 bases, with 6 bases left between them. The CDR3 sequence is CASSLGTAYNEQFF. The CDR3 bases that were read are TGCGCCAGCAGCTTGGGGACAGCCTACAATGAG.

There are many counts of this clone. The CDR3 end is not reached by the read, which stops 3 residues before it; the germline J gene fills it in. The V gene is TRBV4-1, the J gene TRBJ2-3; 7 bases map to TRBD2. From germline, CDR1 is MGHRA and CDR2 YSYEKL. CDR3 length: 16 amino acids. J was trimmed by 6 bases and V by 3 bases; bases with no gene match: 12. CDR3 in amino acids: CASSHLFLYGGDTQYF. The part of the CDR3 DNA that was read is TGCGCCAGCAGCCACCTCTTCCTTTACGGGGGGGATACG.

The sample holds many counts of this clone. The sequenced fragment ends 3 residues before the CDR3 boundary, so the rest is inferred from the germline J gene. The J gene is TRBJ2-1, the V gene TRBV30, with TRBD2 matching over 12 bases. The ends lost 1 base at V and 3 bases at J; junction bases unmatched: 4. Germline V lookup: CDR1 GTSNPN, CDR2 SVGIG (reference sequence). CDR3 length: 16 residues. CDR3 residues: CAWSGQLAGGYNEQFF. The covered CDR3 bases are TGTGCCTGGAGTGGCCAACTAGCGGGGGGCTACAATGAG. Full variable domain (rest looked up from reference TRBV30 and TRBJ2-1): SQTIHQWPATLVQPVGSPLSLECTVEGTSNPNLYWYRQAAGRGLQLLFYSVGIGQISSEVPQNLSASRPQDRQFILSSKKLLLSDSGFYLCAWSGQLAGGYNEQFFGPGTRLTVL.

This clone was counted many times. The read gets to within 3 residues of the CDR3 end, and the germline J gene fills in the rest. The rearrangement joins TRBV20-1 to TRBJ2-3; 12 positions match TRBD2. Germline V gene sequence: CDR1 DFQATT, CDR2 SNEGSKA (reference sequence). Unmatched junction bases numbered 3, after V lost 6 bases and J lost 2 bases. The CDR3 is 14 amino acids. CDR3 DNA (partial): TGCAGTGCAGGACTAGCGGGAAACACAGATACG. Its translation: CSAGLAGNTDT. The entire CDR3 is CSAGLAGNTDTQYF.

The table lists this clone with many counts. The read terminates 3 residues ahead of where the CDR3 ends, so the germline J gene completes it. The chain combines TRBV7-6 with TRBJ1-1, with D maybe TRBD1 (6 bases). There are 15 residues in the CDR3. Germline-derived CDR1 and CDR2 are SGHVS and FNYEAQ. V was shortened by 2 bases and J by 3 bases, with 13 bases between the two germline ends. The CDR3 sequence: CASSLYPNRDTEAFF. The part of the CDR3 DNA that was read is TGTGCCAGCAGCTTATACCCAAACAGGGACACTGAA.

This clone was recorded many times. Read data end 3 residues before the CDR3 end; the end is taken from the germline J gene. The rearrangement uses TRBV28 and TRBJ1-1; TRBD1 aligns across 8 bases. Germline values: CDR1 MDHEN, CDR2 SYDVKM. CDR3 size: 14 residues. Incomplete CDR3 DNA: TGTGCCAGCAGTTTGCGGCGACAGGGGATTCGA. As protein: CASSLRRQGIR. The CDR3 reads in full as CASSLRRQGIRAFF.

This clone appeared many times. With the read ending 3 residues before the CDR3 end, the germline J gene is used to fill in that end. The V call is TRBV5-1, the J call TRBJ2-7, with a possible D match to TRBD2 (5 bases). CDR1 SGHRS and CDR2 YFSETQ come from the germline V gene. V shed 3 bases and J shed 1 base, with 14 bases lying between them. The CDR3 is made up of 15 amino acids. The CDR3 is CASSSTVEGSYEQYF. The sequenced CDR3 bases are TGCGCCAGCAGCTCGACGGTTGAGGGTTCCTACGAG.

This clone occurred many times. The read ends 3 residues shy of where the CDR3 ends; the end is completed using the germline J gene. The rearrangement joins TRBV9 to TRBJ2-2, with 9 nucleotides matching TRBD1. CDR1 and CDR2 (germline): SGDLS, YYNGEE. The CDR3 loop spans 15 amino acids. J gave up 6 bases and V 0 bases, and 3 bases lay outside the gene matches. CDR3 sequence reads: CASSVGGTGPGELFF. CDR3 DNA (partial): TGTGCCAGCAGCGTAGGGGGGACAGGGCCCGGGGAG.

This clone has ten or more counts. The read is 3 residues too short to cover the CDR3 end, so that end is filled in from the germline J gene. This chain links TRBV20-1 with TRBJ1-6; TRBD1 is a possible D gene (6 bases). Trimming removed 0 bases at V and 9 bases at J, with 18 bases between. The CDR3 is 16 residues long. Looked up from germline, CDR1 is DFQATT and CDR2 is SNEGSKA (reference sequence). Here the CDR3 reads CSARDRSQGFFSPLHF. CDR3 DNA (partial): TGCAGTGCTAGAGATCGGTCGCAGGGGTTTTTTTCACCC.